This T cell receptor (beta chain) was documented in a study of PD-1 blockade in classical Hodgkin lymphoma. Study conclusions and caveats: Baseline TCR diversity was reportedly lower in newly diagnosed patients than in healthy donors. It was reported as lower still in relapsed/refractory patients.

In the case of this clone: No antigen is known for it.

Each patient's relapse followed autologous stem cell transplantation, and brentuximab vedotin exposure varied. The table came from immunoSEQ multiplex PCR; TCRdb's copy has only in-frame clones and leaves some out. In the table there are roughly 42,000 clones, around 71% of which are singletons. The material sequenced was peripheral blood mononuclear cells (PBMCs), taken at baseline. The TCR originated in a human donor with classical Hodgkin lymphoma.

The CDR3 protein is CASSSWTGSSYEQYF. CDR3 bases: TGCGCCAGCAGCTCTTGGACAGGGAGTTCCTACGAGCAGTACTTC. V and J are TRBV5-1 and TRBJ2-7; 8 bases align to TRBD1. V lost 3 bases and J lost 1; bases outside the gene matches: 6. There are 15 residues in the CDR3. CDR1 and CDR2 (germline): SGHRS, YFSETQ. Complete variable domain (other parts from reference TRBV5-1 and TRBJ2-7): KAGVTQTPRYLIKTRGQQVTLSCSPISGHRSVSWYQQTPGQGLQFLFEYFSETQRNKGNFPGRFSGRQFSNSRSEMNVSTLELGDSALYLCASSSWTGSSYEQYFGPGTRLTVT.